This T cell receptor beta chain was obtained from a study of Ad26.COV2.S vaccination and SARS-CoV-2 variants. Whole-study findings and limits: Considerable breadth of spike-specific CD8+ and CD4+ T cell responses has reportedly been documented following vaccination.

CDR1 MGHDK and CDR2 SYGVNS come from the germline V gene. This CDR3 region has 13 residues. With 8 bases removed from V and 4 bases from J, the gap between germline ends came to 14 bases. Concerning this clone: What it binds is unknown.

TCRdb keeps only in-frame clones here, not all; method: immunoSEQ multiplex PCR. The table lists about 350,000 clones, just over 90% of them singletons. This TCR was recovered from a human donor who had recovered from COVID-19. The chain links TRBV25-1 to TRBJ2-5; TRBD1 or TRBD2 may be the D gene (5 bases each). The specimen was peripheral blood, collected after recovery from COVID-19. The CDR3 here is CASAPGTGETQYF. The CDR3, as DNA: TGTGCCAGCGCACCCGGGACGGGAGAGACCCAGTACTTC.